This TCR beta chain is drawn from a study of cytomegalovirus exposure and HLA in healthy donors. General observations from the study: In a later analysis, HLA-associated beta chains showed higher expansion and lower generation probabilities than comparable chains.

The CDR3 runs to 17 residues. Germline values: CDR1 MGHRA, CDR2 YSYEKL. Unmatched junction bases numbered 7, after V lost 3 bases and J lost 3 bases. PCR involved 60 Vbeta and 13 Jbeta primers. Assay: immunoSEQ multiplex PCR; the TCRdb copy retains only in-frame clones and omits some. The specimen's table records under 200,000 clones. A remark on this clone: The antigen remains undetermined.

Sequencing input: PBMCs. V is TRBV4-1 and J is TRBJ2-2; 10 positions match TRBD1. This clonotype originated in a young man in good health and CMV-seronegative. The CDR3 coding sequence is TGCGCCAGCAGCCAGGGCGACAGGGGGCGAGACACCGGGGAGCTGTTTTTT. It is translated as CASSQGDRGRDTGELFF.